This T cell receptor (beta chain) was captured by sequencing in a study of T cell repertoires in cytomegalovirus infection. Germline V CDR1 and CDR2: SEHNR, FQNEAQ (reference sequence). This CDR3 region has 16 residues. V lost 5 bases and J lost 3; bases outside the gene matches: 8. For this clonotype: This may be a read error, as it is one base from a much larger clone.

Each CDR3 protein is one row after TCRdb ran MiXCR on the reads. The data show approximately 170,000 distinct CDR3 sequences, around an eighth seen once. The sequence was collected from a human donor in good health (CMV status not recorded). Some clones in this sample may be carry-over from other donors' samples. Sequences were obtained from PBMCs. The gene calls are TRBV7-9 and TRBJ2-2; 8 bases align to TRBD1. The CDR3 sequence: CASSTHGQGDTGELFF. DNA of the CDR3: TGTGCCAGCAGCACACACGGACAGGGAGACACCGGGGAGCTGTTTTTT.